Described below is a single T cell receptor (beta chain) sequence and its context. With 1 base removed from V and 4 bases from J, the gap between germline ends came to 13 bases. Germline V gene sequence: CDR1 MNHNS, CDR2 SASEGT. The CDR3 length is 15 residues. The data were obtained in a study of blood T cell repertoires in COVID-19. Study summary: Sites across the United States, Italy and Spain contributed samples from acute and convalescent COVID-19. Sources were T cells, B-cell-depleted T cells, or PBMCs; the material itself was cDNA or gDNA.

Authors' analysis steps: Amplification with reference gene primers provided the estimates of nucleated cell counts. Clones were read by immunoSEQ multiplex PCR, and TCRdb kept only the in-frame ones, dropping some. That table gives V, J and clone size, and the DNA gave D and trimming. The sample records roughly 340,000 clones, around nine tenths being singletons. Sample: peripheral blood. The TCR was taken from a woman aged 70 to 79 with COVID-19, enrolled during active disease. The chain recombines TRBV6-1 with TRBJ2-5; D is perhaps TRBD2 (6 bases). The CDR3 loop reads CASSEGTGVGETQYF. DNA of the CDR3: TGTGCCAGCAGTGAAGGGACGGGGGTCGGAGAGACCCAGTACTTC.